The present entry profiles one TCR beta chain with its context. Antigen specificity is unknown. There are 16 residues in the CDR3. Germline V lookup: CDR1 SGHAT, CDR2 FQNNGV. The V and J ends lost 8 bases and 5 bases respectively, with 22 bases between them. The sample originates from a study of shared clonotypes between healthy human individuals. Study summary: The people who gave samples were a couple of women and a few men aged 18 to 49.

The method was immunoSEQ multiplex PCR; TCRdb's version includes in-frame clones alone and lacks a portion of them. The repertoire holds hundreds of thousands of clones, with around two thirds as singletons. Study findings and constraints: Estimated clonotype richness was generally higher in naive than memory subsets. For naive CD4 cells, roughly 4.6% of clonotypes were shared across a handful of donors. At large depth, rarefaction still showed sorted-subset sequencing to be incomplete.

This receptor was taken from a woman in her 30s in good health. Source material: memory CD4+ T cells sorted from blood. Subset in this sample: CD45RA-negative fraction. The gene calls are TRBV11-2 and TRBJ2-1; maybe TRBD2 (5 bases). CDR3 protein: CASSSLIGVGHNEQFF. CDR3 DNA sequence: TGTGCCAGCTCAAGCCTTATCGGGGTAGGCCACAATGAGCAGTTCTTC.